Presented here are 30 T cell receptor beta chains from one specimen sequenced in a study of metastatic and nonmetastatic thyroid tumors. TCRdb re-analyzed the PCR reads using MiXCR. The sample has more than 85,000 clones; 8% to 9.5% are singletons. All patients reached thyroid surgery having received no treatment beforehand. The sample comprised blood. The receptors originated from a female donor with papillary thyroid cancer or a benign thyroid nodule (not recorded which). Some clones in this sample may be carry-over from other donors' samples.

This clone was observed at least ten times. The V call is TRBV6-1, the J call TRBJ1-5; a possible D gene is TRBD1 (5 bases). Germline V gene lookup returns CDR1 MNHNS and CDR2 SASEGT. The CDR3 is 14 residues long. The V gene lost 2 bases and the J gene lost 4 bases, with 9 bases spanning the gap. As DNA, the CDR3 is TGTGCCAGCAGTGAATTGGCAGGGAATCAGCCCCAGCATTTT. It codes for CASSELAGNQPQHF.

This clone was seen repeatedly, ten times or more. Other DNA variants within this sample encode the same CDR3. This chain uses TRBV5-1 with TRBJ1-2, with D unresolved. The length of the CDR3 is 12 residues. Trimming shortened V by 0 bases and J by 5 bases, and 5 bases separated the two germline ends. Germline lookup yields CDR1 SGHRS and CDR2 YFSETQ. The CDR3 spells CASSLEGYGYTF. CDR3 coding DNA: TGCGCCAGCAGCTTGGAAGGGTATGGCTACACCTTC.

This clone was detected a few times. CDR3 region: CAISGGQGAPSYEQYF. The CDR3 DNA is TGTGCCATCAGTGGGGGACAGGGGGCACCCTCCTACGAGCAGTACTTC. The chain has TRBV10-3 and TRBJ2-7; 12 bases match TRBD1. CDR1 is ENHRY and CDR2 is SYGVKD in the germline V gene. This CDR3 has 16 amino acids. Trimming took 4 bases from V and 0 from J; bases not matched to a gene: 4.

This clone has at least ten counts. The rearrangement uses TRBV7-3 and TRBJ1-1, with 9 bases lining up with TRBD1. The CDR3 consists of 15 residues. Per germline, CDR1 SGHTA and CDR2 FQGTGA. V shed 4 bases, J shed 1 base, and the junction held 4 bases outside the gene matches. Written as DNA, the CDR3 is TGTGCCAGCAGCTCCATGGACAGGGGGAACACTGAAGCTTTCTTT. Translation: CASSSMDRGNTEAFF.

Ten or more counts support this clone. The V and J genes are TRBV9 and TRBJ2-2; D perhaps matches TRBD2 (6 bases). Germline CDR1 and CDR2: SGDLS and YYNGEE. There are 16 residues in the CDR3. V was shortened by 7 bases and J by 2 bases, with 18 bases between the two germline ends. The CDR3 region has the DNA TGTGCCAGCTCCCTCCCAGGTAGCGGTAACACCGGGGAGCTGTTTTTT. Translated: CASSLPGSGNTGELFF.

The table lists this clone with many counts. The chain employs TRBV2 and TRBJ1-4; D uncertain. Germline V gene sequence: CDR1 SNHLY, CDR2 FYNNEI. This CDR3 comprises 15 residues. The V end was cut by 0 bases, the J end by 8 bases, with 13 bases between. Written as DNA, the CDR3 is TGTGCCAGCAGTGAAGCGGCGGGCGCCCGGGAAAAACTGTTTTTT. Protein sequence: CASSEAAGAREKLFF.

This clone was found many times. V is TRBV6-4 and J is TRBJ2-3, with D perhaps TRBD1 or TRBD2 (5 bases each). Germline CDR1 and CDR2: MRHNA and SNTAGT. V was clipped by 3 bases and J by 3 bases, with 10 bases between them. The CDR3 contains 14 residues. The CDR3 nucleotides are TGTGCCAGCAGTGAGGTAGGGGAGACAGATACGCAGTATTTT. Encoded protein: CASSEVGETDTQYF.

V gene TRBV7-2 combines with J gene TRBJ2-5; TRBD2 matches 7 bases. CDR3 length equals 15 residues. V gave up 2 bases and J gave up 5 bases; unmatched junction bases: 8. Germline V gene data show CDR1 as SGHTA and CDR2 as FQGNSA. DNA of the CDR3: TGTGCCAGCAGCTTACAAGCGGGGCCTGGTGAGACCCAGTACTTC. Translated: CASSLQAGPGETQYF.

There are a few counts of this clone. This sequence joins TRBV20-1 and TRBJ2-7; 10 bases align to TRBD2. The germline V gene has CDR1 DFQATT and CDR2 SNEGSKA (reference sequence). The CDR3 consists of 15 residues. V was pared by 2 bases and J by 3 bases, with 7 bases of the junction left unmatched. The CDR3: CSARSLAGAGYEQYF. CDR3 DNA: TGCAGTGCTAGAAGCCTAGCGGGGGCCGGCTACGAGCAGTACTTC.

This clone was counted many times. This chain connects TRBV7-3 to TRBJ1-2; 7 nucleotides align to TRBD1. The CDR3 extends over 13 amino acids. Germline lookup yields CDR1 SGHTA and CDR2 FQGTGA. Germline trimming cut 5 bases from V and 6 bases from J; bases unmatched to any gene: 6. CDR3 bases: TGTGCCAGCAGCCCGGGACAGCGGAATGGCTACACCTTC. The encoded protein is CASSPGQRNGYTF.

Ten or more counts support this clone. The chain links TRBV6-1 to TRBJ1-2, with TRBD1 identical over 7 bases. Germline V gene data show CDR1 as MNHNS and CDR2 as SASEGT. V trimming: 9 bases; J trimming: 4 bases; junction bases outside the gene matches: 11. This CDR3 has 14 residues. The CDR3 DNA follows: TGTGCCAGTACGTCGACAGGGTTGTCCTATGGCTACACCTTC. It specifies CASTSTGLSYGYTF.

The table lists this clone with many counts. The gene calls are TRBV6-4 and TRBJ2-3, with 8 bases fitting TRBD2. This CDR3 contains 14 residues. Germline CDR1 reads MRHNA; CDR2 reads SNTAGT. The V and J ends lost 3 bases and 7 bases, in that order; junction bases with no gene match: 6. CDR3 bases: TGTGCCAGCAGTGATATCGGGGGGGCGAATACGCAGTATTTT. Encoded protein: CASSDIGGANTQYF.

This clone was counted at least ten times. V is TRBV6-1 and J is TRBJ2-7; D might be TRBD1 or TRBD2, each matching 5 bases. Trimming removed 7 bases from V and 1 base from J, with 14 bases in between. The CDR3 contains 14 residues. Germline values: CDR1 MNHNS, CDR2 SASEGT. CDR3 residues: CASKLGANSYEQYF. CDR3 coding DNA: TGTGCCAGCAAACTAGGGGCTAATTCCTACGAGCAGTACTTC.

This clone was seen many times. The CDR3 sequence: CASRGTGLDTGELFF. DNA of the CDR3: TGTGCCAGCAGAGGGACAGGGTTAGACACCGGGGAGCTGTTTTTT. The chain links TRBV5-6 to TRBJ2-2; 9 bases line up with TRBD1. CDR1 SGHDT and CDR2 YYEEEE come from the germline V gene. The CDR3 sequence is 15 residues long. V trimming: 5 bases; J trimming: 3 bases; junction bases outside the gene matches: 5.

This clone was counted ten times or more. This chain joins TRBV14 and TRBJ1-2; TRBD1 is a possible D gene (5 bases). The CDR3 has 15 residues. V shed 10 bases and J shed 6 bases, with 24 bases lying between them. The germline CDR1 and CDR2 sequences are SGHDN and FVKESK. DNA for the CDR3: TGTGCCAAGCAGGGAACCATGGGGGATTACCATGGCTACACCTTC. Translating it yields CAKQGTMGDYHGYTF.

This clone was observed a handful of times. The chain joins TRBV28 to TRBJ1-4; D is uncertain. Per the germline V gene, CDR1 is MDHEN and CDR2 is SYDVKM. V lost 5 bases, J lost 0 bases, and 10 bases lay in between. The CDR3 length is 15 residues. CDR3 DNA: TGTGCCAGCAGTCCCAGTGGCGCAACTAATGAAAAACTGTTTTTT. As protein: CASSPSGATNEKLFF.

The table lists this clone with many counts. The V call is TRBV10-3, the J call TRBJ2-3; perhaps TRBD2 as D (5 bases). Trimming took 3 bases from V and 7 from J, leaving 14 bases between them. Germline V gene data show CDR1 as ENHRY and CDR2 as SYGVKD. This CDR3 contains 14 residues. The CDR3 loop reads CAISDLGVKNTQYF. The CDR3 coding sequence is TGTGCCATCAGTGACCTCGGGGTTAAAAATACGCAGTATTTT.

This clone was observed at least ten times. The V gene is TRBV12-3 or TRBV12-4, the J gene TRBJ2-1, with TRBD2 matching 13 bases. CDR3 size: 16 residues. Germline trimming cut 6 bases from V and 9 bases from J; bases unmatched to any gene: 11. CDR3: CASRLGTSGGAGEQFF. CDR3 nucleotide sequence: TGTGCCAGCAGGCTCGGCACTAGCGGGGGGGCCGGTGAGCAGTTCTTC.

This clone was detected many times. This rearrangement joins TRBV30 to TRBJ1-2; tentatively, D is TRBD1 (6 bases). This CDR3 spans 12 amino acids. The germline V gene has CDR1 GTSNPN and CDR2 SVGIG (reference sequence). The ends were cut back, 2 bases at V and 8 bases at J, with 12 bases in the middle. CDR3 region: CAWSNRGQGYTF. The CDR3, as DNA: TGTGCCTGGAGTAACCGGGGGCAAGGCTACACCTTC. Complete variable domain (other parts from reference TRBV30 and TRBJ1-2): SQTIHQWPATLVQPVGSPLSLECTVEGTSNPNLYWYRQAAGRGLQLLFYSVGIGQISSEVPQNLSASRPQDRQFILSSKKLLLSDSGFYLCAWSNRGQGYTFGSGTRLTVV.

There are a few counts of this clone. The chain has TRBV18 and TRBJ1-6; possible D gene TRBD1, 6 bases. Germline assignment: CDR1 KGHSH and CDR2 LQKENI. Trimming stripped 3 bases from V and 10 bases from J, with 7 bases between. The CDR3 runs to 12 residues. The chain's CDR3 is CASSPRGSPLHF. CDR3 bases: TGTGCCAGCTCACCCAGGGGATCACCCCTCCACTTT.

In its sample, this clone was seen many times. This sequence joins TRBV5-1 and TRBJ2-3; D is uncertain. Germline assignment: CDR1 SGHRS and CDR2 YFSETQ. Trimming pared 4 bases from V and 3 bases from J, leaving 15 bases between. This CDR3 spans 15 amino acids. CDR3 in DNA: TGCGCCAGCAGCCCTAACACGGTATGGACAGATACGCAGTATTTT. Protein: CASSPNTVWTDTQYF.

This clone has a count of ten or more. CDR3 residues: CASSPLGGYEQYF. CDR3 nucleotide sequence: TGTGCCAGCAGCCCCCTCGGAGGGTACGAGCAGTACTTC. The gene calls are TRBV7-3 and TRBJ2-7, with D tentatively TRBD2 (6 bases). This CDR3 has 13 residues. V lost 5 bases and J 4 bases, leaving 12 bases between the germline ends. The germline gives CDR1 SGHTA, CDR2 FQGTGA.

Ten or more counts support this clone. This rearrangement joins TRBV28 to TRBJ2-7; D gene uncertain. Germline V gene lookup returns CDR1 MDHEN and CDR2 SYDVKM. This CDR3 is built from 14 residues. Trimming cost V 6 bases and J 2 bases, with 14 bases left between them. The CDR3 loop is CASRVPQDPYEQYF. The CDR3 bases are TGTGCCAGCAGGGTACCTCAGGATCCCTACGAGCAGTACTTC.

This clone has a count of ten or more. CDR3 sequence (DNA): TGTGCCAGCAGTGAAAATGGGCCGGGACAGGGCACAGATACGCAGTATTTT. It specifies CASSENGPGQGTDTQYF. The chain combines TRBV6-1 with TRBJ2-3; TRBD1 agrees at 8 bases. V trimming: 2 bases; J trimming: 1 base; junction bases outside the gene matches: 8. The CDR3 loop spans 17 amino acids. CDR1 is MNHNS and CDR2 is SASEGT in the germline V gene.

This clone came up many times. V is TRBV20-1 and J is TRBJ1-1; TRBD1 might be the D (6 bases). Trimming took off 8 bases at V and 4 bases at J, with 17 bases between the two ends. The V gene's germline CDR1 is DFQATT and CDR2 SNEGSKA (reference sequence). CDR3 size: 13 residues. CDR3 loop: CSSPARGVTEAFF. In DNA, the CDR3 is TGCAGTTCCCCGGCCAGGGGAGTCACTGAAGCTTTCTTT.

This clone showed up many times. The chain uses TRBV7-2 and TRBJ1-5; 9 nucleotides align to TRBD1. The CDR3 is 14 amino acids. Germline lookup yields CDR1 SGHTA and CDR2 FQGNSA. Germline trimming cut 7 bases from V and 7 bases from J; bases unmatched to any gene: 8. The CDR3: CASTRDRVGQPQHF. CDR3 sequence (DNA): TGTGCCAGCACCCGGGACAGGGTTGGACAGCCCCAGCATTTT.

In this sample, this clone turned up many times. This sample also contains other DNA sequences that code for the same CDR3. The rearrangement uses TRBV7-9 and TRBJ1-5, with D unresolved. The V end was cut by 5 bases, the J end by 4 bases, with 9 bases between. Germline V gene lookup returns CDR1 SEHNR and CDR2 FQNEAQ (reference sequence). The CDR3 sequence is 13 residues long. This CDR3 is CASSLDGNQPQHF. CDR3 DNA: TGTGCCAGCAGCCTCGACGGGAATCAGCCCCAGCATTTT.

This clone was counted many times. The chain links TRBV6-1 to TRBJ1-5, with D perhaps matching TRBD1 (6 bases). V was trimmed by 7 bases and J by 3 bases, leaving 13 bases between them. This CDR3 contains 14 residues. CDR1 is MNHNS, CDR2 SASEGT, per germline. CDR3 sequence (DNA): TGTGCCAGCAACCCTACAGGGTCCAATCAGCCCCAGCATTTT. This gives the protein CASNPTGSNQPQHF.

The chain employs TRBV30 and TRBJ2-7; D is perhaps TRBD1 (5 bases). CDR1 and CDR2 from the germline V gene are GTSNPN and SVGIG (reference sequence). Trimming stripped 0 bases from V and 5 bases from J, with 14 bases between. This CDR3 has 14 residues. In nucleotides, the CDR3 is TGTGCCTGGAGTGTACAAGGGGCGGATCACGAGCAGTACTTC. Translation gives CAWSVQGADHEQYF.

This clone was detected only a few times. The genes are TRBV6-1 and TRBJ1-5, with a possible D match to TRBD1 (6 bases). Trimming cost V 7 bases and J 0 bases, with 16 bases left between them. Germline V gene sequence: CDR1 MNHNS, CDR2 SASEGT. The length of the CDR3 is 16 residues. Here the CDR3 DNA reads TGTGCCAGCACTGTGGGGGCAGTTGCTAGCAATCAGCCCCAGCATTTT. This codes for CASTVGAVASNQPQHF.